These T cell receptor beta chains were read from a single sample in a study of T cell responses to AZD1222 COVID-19 vaccine. Clones were read by immunoSEQ multiplex PCR, and TCRdb kept only the in-frame ones, dropping some. Among around 95,000 clones listed, more than 70% were seen once. The source material was peripheral blood, sampled on day 0 of MenACWY control vaccination. These receptors were taken from an adult in good health. CDR3s include the opening cysteine and the closing phenylalanine or tryptophan. The order of the fields is J gene, clone size, D gene, V gene, CDR3 DNA, CDR3 protein. D genes are given only for firm matches. Only part of the rows carry a size: once, few, many, or a class if the clone is expanded.

J: TRBJ2-7; size: .; D: .; V: TRBV4-3; DNA: TGCGCCAGCAGTTCACCCTGGGGCGAGCAGTACTTC; CDR3: CASSSPWGEQYF
J: TRBJ2-7; size: .; D: .; V: TRBV4-3; DNA: TGCGCCAGCAGTCCCACCCCTAGCGAATGGACGTACGAGCAGTACTTC; CDR3: CASSPTPSEWTYEQYF
J: TRBJ2-7; size: .; D: .; V: TRBV29-1; DNA: TGCAGCGTTAACGACGAGAGCTCCTACGAGCAGTACTTC; CDR3: CSVNDESSYEQYF
J: TRBJ1-5; size: .; D: .; V: TRBV28; DNA: TGTGCCAGCAGTCCCCCGGGGAGAGGCCCCAATCAGCCCCAGCATTTT; CDR3: CASSPPGRGPNQPQHF
J: TRBJ1-6; size: .; D: TRBD1; V: TRBV6-6; DNA: TGTGCCAGCACCGGCGAGACAGGGAATTCACCCCTCCACTTT; CDR3: CASTGETGNSPLHF
J: TRBJ1-1; size: .; D: .; V: TRBV14; DNA: TGTGCCAGTACAAGGGAGGCGAACACTGAAGCTTTCTTT; CDR3: CASTREANTEAFF
J: TRBJ2-7; size: .; D: TRBD2; V: TRBV6-5; DNA: TGTGCCAGCAGTATCCTCGGGACGGGGGGCGAGCAGTACTTC; CDR3: CASSILGTGGEQYF
J: TRBJ1-1; size: .; D: .; V: TRBV27; DNA: TGTGCCAGCAGTATACTCGGGGCTGAAGCTTTCTTT; CDR3: CASSILGAEAFF
J: TRBJ1-1; size: .; D: .; V: TRBV28; DNA: TGTGCCAGCAGTTATGGGGGCGGGTGGTACACTGAAGCTTTCTTT; CDR3: CASSYGGGWYTEAFF
J: TRBJ2-7; size: .; D: .; V: TRBV6-1; DNA: TGTGCCAGCAGTGAAACAGGGTCAGCCTACGAGCAGTACTTC; CDR3: CASSETGSAYEQYF
J: TRBJ1-2; size: .; D: .; V: TRBV6-5; DNA: TGTGCCAGCAGGGACACCTTGACAGTGCACTATGGCTACACCTTC; CDR3: CASRDTLTVHYGYTF
J: TRBJ1-2; size: .; D: .; V: TRBV24-1; DNA: TGTGCCACCAGTTCGCGACAGGCCCTCCCCAATGGCTACACCTTC; CDR3: CATSSRQALPNGYTF
J: TRBJ1-1; size: .; D: .; V: TRBV19; DNA: TGTGCCAGTACCCCCGTCGAGGCGTTGAACACTGAAGCTTTCTTT; CDR3: CASTPVEALNTEAFF
J: TRBJ2-2; size: .; D: .; V: TRBV7-7; DNA: TGTGCTAGCAGCCGTAATCGGGGTGCCGGGGAGCTGTTTTTT; CDR3: CASSRNRGAGELFF
J: TRBJ2-6; size: .; D: TRBD1; V: TRBV6-5; DNA: TGTGCCACAGGACAGGACATCTCTGGGGCCAACGTCCTGACTTTC; CDR3: CATGQDISGANVLTF
J: TRBJ1-1; size: .; D: .; V: TRBV29-1; DNA: TGCAGCGTTGAAAGGGTCCGAATGAACACTGAAGCTTTCTTT; CDR3: CSVERVRMNTEAFF
J: TRBJ2-5; size: .; D: .; V: TRBV21-1; DNA: TGTGCCAGCAGCCCTCGGACAGGGCAGGAGACCCAGTACTTC; CDR3: CASSPRTGQETQYF
J: TRBJ2-7; size: .; D: TRBD1; V: TRBV15; DNA: TGTGCCACCAGCAAGGGACAGGGGGCCTACGAGCAGTACTTC; CDR3: CATSKGQGAYEQYF
J: TRBJ1-4; size: few; D: .; V: TRBV28; DNA: TGTGCCAGCAGTTCCTCCGGACTAAGTAATGAAAAACTGTTTTTT; CDR3: CASSSSGLSNEKLFF
J: TRBJ2-7; size: .; D: TRBD1; V: TRBV28; DNA: TGTGCCAGCAGTTTCGGGACAGCTTCCTACGAGCAGTACTTC; CDR3: CASSFGTASYEQYF
J: TRBJ1-1; size: .; D: .; V: TRBV5-1; DNA: TGCGCCAGCACCCGGACAGTGAACACTGAAGCTTTCTTT; CDR3: CASTRTVNTEAFF
J: TRBJ1-2; size: once; D: TRBD1; V: TRBV4-2; DNA: TGTGCCAGCAGCCTGGACAGGCAAGTCTATGGCTACACCTTC; CDR3: CASSLDRQVYGYTF
J: TRBJ1-2; size: .; D: .; V: TRBV12-3/TRBV12-4; DNA: TGTGCCAGCAGTTTAACAGACTATGGCTACACCTTC; CDR3: CASSLTDYGYTF
J: TRBJ2-3; size: .; D: TRBD1; V: TRBV5-5; DNA: TGTGCCAGCAGCCCGACCAGGGGGTTTAGCACAGATACGCAGTATTTT; CDR3: CASSPTRGFSTDTQYF
J: TRBJ2-3; size: once; D: .; V: TRBV5-1; DNA: TGCGCCAGCAGCTTGCCGGGGGGCACAGATACGCAGTATTTT; CDR3: CASSLPGGTDTQYF
J: TRBJ2-7; size: .; D: .; V: TRBV6-5; DNA: TGTGCCAGCAGTTACGGGACGGGATACTCCTACGAGCAGTACTTC; CDR3: CASSYGTGYSYEQYF
J: TRBJ1-1; size: .; D: TRBD1; V: TRBV5-8; DNA: TGTGCCAGCAGCAAGGACAGGGGGCTAACTGAAGCTTTCTTT; CDR3: CASSKDRGLTEAFF
J: TRBJ2-1; size: once; D: TRBD1; V: TRBV24-1; DNA: TGTGCCACCGGCCGAACCGGGACAGGGAACAATGAGCAGTTCTTC; CDR3: CATGRTGTGNNEQFF
J: TRBJ1-6; size: once; D: .; V: TRBV3-1/TRBV3-2; DNA: TGTGCCAGCAGCCAAGGGGTTCCACCCCTCCACTTT; CDR3: CASSQGVPPLHF
J: TRBJ1-2; size: .; D: .; V: TRBV7-2; DNA: TGTGCCAGCAGCTTAGGGCCGGGCCCCTATGGCTACACCTTC; CDR3: CASSLGPGPYGYTF
J: TRBJ1-5; size: .; D: .; V: TRBV6-5; DNA: TGTGCCAGCAACGGACACGGGGATGGCAATCAGCCCCAGCATTTT; CDR3: CASNGHGDGNQPQHF
J: TRBJ2-5; size: .; D: .; V: TRBV30; DNA: TGTGCCTGGAGTGTGGGGGCCTCGGAGTACTTC; CDR3: CAWSVGASEYF
J: TRBJ2-5; size: once; D: .; V: TRBV5-1; DNA: TGCGCCAGCAGCTTGGGTGGTGGGGCAGAAGGAGAGACCCAGTACTTC; CDR3: CASSLGGGAEGETQYF